This TCR beta chain was recovered during a study of OX40 agonist ivuxolimab in advanced cancers. The CDR3 runs to 19 residues. V was clipped by 4 bases and J by 1 base, with 24 bases between them. Germline lookup yields CDR1 SGHTA and CDR2 FQGTGA. Sampled blood was obtained at baseline, cycle 4 day 1, and cycle 7 day 1. Sequenced by immunoSEQ multiplex PCR; TCRdb stores in-frame clones only, minus some. The sample carries tens of thousands of clones, 70% to 90% recorded once. The sample in question was CD4+ or CD8+ T cells sorted from blood, obtained in a trial of the OX40 agonist ivuxolimab. V gene TRBV7-3 combines with J gene TRBJ2-3; unclear D gene. This receptor was identified in an adult with an advanced solid tumor such as melanoma, head and neck, liver or kidney cancer. The CDR3 bases are TGTGCCAGCAGCTCAGTATGGCTGATCGACCTCCTGGGCACAGATACGCAGTATTTT. Its translation: CASSSVWLIDLLGTDTQYF.